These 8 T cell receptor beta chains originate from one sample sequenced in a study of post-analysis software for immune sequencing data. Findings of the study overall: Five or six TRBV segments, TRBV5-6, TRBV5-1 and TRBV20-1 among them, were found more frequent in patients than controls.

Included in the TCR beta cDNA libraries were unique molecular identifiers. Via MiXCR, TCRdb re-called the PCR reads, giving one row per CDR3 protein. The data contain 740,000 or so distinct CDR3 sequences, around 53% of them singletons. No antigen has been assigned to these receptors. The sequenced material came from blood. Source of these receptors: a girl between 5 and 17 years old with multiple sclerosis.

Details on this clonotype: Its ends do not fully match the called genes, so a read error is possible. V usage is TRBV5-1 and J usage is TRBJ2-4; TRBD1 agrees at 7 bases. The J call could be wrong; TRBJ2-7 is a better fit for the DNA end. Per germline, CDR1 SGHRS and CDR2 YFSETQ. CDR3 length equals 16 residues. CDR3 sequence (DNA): TGCGCCAGTAGCTATGAAAGACAGGGACGGGGCTACGAGCAGTACTTC. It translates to CASSYERQGRGYEQYF.

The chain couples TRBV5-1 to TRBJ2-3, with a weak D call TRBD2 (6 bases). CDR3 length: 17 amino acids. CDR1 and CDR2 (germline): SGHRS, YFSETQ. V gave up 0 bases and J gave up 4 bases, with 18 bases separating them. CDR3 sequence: CASSLVPAGRVSDTQYF. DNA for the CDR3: TGCGCCAGCAGCTTGGTGCCAGCGGGCAGAGTATCAGATACGCAGTATTTT. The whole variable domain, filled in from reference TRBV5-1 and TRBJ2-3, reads KAGVTQTPRYLIKTRGQQVTLSCSPISGHRSVSWYQQTPGQGLQFLFEYFSETQRNKGNFPGRFSGRQFSNSRSEMNVSTLELGDSALYLCASSLVPAGRVSDTQYFGPGTRLTVL.

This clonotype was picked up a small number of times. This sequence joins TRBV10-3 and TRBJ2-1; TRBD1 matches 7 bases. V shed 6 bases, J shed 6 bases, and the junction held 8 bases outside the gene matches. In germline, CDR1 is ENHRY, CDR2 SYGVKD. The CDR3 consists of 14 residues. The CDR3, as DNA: TGTGCCATCAGCCTCCGGGACAGACCCAATGAGCAGTTCTTC. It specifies CAISLRDRPNEQFF.

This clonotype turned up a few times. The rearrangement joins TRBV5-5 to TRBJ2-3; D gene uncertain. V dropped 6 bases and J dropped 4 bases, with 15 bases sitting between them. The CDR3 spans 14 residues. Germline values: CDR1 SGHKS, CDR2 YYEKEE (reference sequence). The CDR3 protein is CASTQPVIPDTQYF. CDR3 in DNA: TGTGCCAGCACCCAACCCGTTATCCCAGATACGCAGTATTTT.

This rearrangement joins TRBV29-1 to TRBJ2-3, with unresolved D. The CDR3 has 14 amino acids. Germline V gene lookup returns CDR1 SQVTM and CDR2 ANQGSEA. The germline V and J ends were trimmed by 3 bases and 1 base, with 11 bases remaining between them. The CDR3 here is CSVEVARGTDTQYF. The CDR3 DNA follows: TGCAGCGTTGAGGTGGCTCGCGGCACAGATACGCAGTATTTT.

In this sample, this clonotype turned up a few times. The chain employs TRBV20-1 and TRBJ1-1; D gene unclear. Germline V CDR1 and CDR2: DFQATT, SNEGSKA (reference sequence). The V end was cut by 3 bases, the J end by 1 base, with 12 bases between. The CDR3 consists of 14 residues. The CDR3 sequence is CSASRLFSNTEAFF. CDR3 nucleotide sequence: TGCAGTGCTAGTAGACTCTTTTCGAACACTGAAGCTTTCTTT.

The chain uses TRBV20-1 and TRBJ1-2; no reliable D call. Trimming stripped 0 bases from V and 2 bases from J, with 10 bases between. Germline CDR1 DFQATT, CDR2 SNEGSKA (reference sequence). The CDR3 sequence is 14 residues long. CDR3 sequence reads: CSARDEGINYGYTF. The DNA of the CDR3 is TGCAGTGCTAGAGATGAAGGGATAAACTATGGCTACACCTTC.

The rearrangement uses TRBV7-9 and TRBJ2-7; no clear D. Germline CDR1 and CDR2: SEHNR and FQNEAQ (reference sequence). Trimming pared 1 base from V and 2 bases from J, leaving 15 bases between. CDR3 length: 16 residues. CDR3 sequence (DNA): TGTGCCAGCAGCTTAGGTCGCCGTCTCGAGACCTACGAGCAGTACTTC. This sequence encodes CASSLGRRLETYEQYF.